Presented here are 13 T cell receptor beta chains from one specimen sequenced in a study of T cell repertoires in cytomegalovirus infection. MiXCR was run by TCRdb on the reads, yielding one entry per CDR3 protein. The sample records approximately 500,000 distinct CDR3 sequences, about 11% being singletons. Sequenced: PBMCs. These receptor sequences come from a human donor in good health (CMV status not recorded). Some clones in this sample may be carry-over from other donors' samples.

This clonotype has a handful of counts. This rearrangement joins TRBV29-1 to TRBJ1-5; perhaps TRBD1 as D (6 bases). Germline V gene sequence: CDR1 SQVTM, CDR2 ANQGSEA. The CDR3 loop spans 13 amino acids. Trimming pared 4 bases from V and 6 bases from J, leaving 13 bases between. Written as DNA, the CDR3 is TGCAGCGTTGGGGACATCCGCGGTCAGCCCCAGCATTTT. Translated: CSVGDIRGQPQHF.

This clonotype came up many times. V and J are TRBV12-3 or TRBV12-4 and TRBJ2-3; the match to TRBD2 covers 7 bases. V shed 5 bases and J 7 bases; nucleotides not matched to a gene: 9. The CDR3 has 14 amino acids. This CDR3 reads CASSPRSRGYTQYF. The CDR3 DNA sequence: TGTGCCAGCAGTCCTCGCTCGCGGGGGTATACGCAGTATTTT.

The genes are TRBV5-1 and TRBJ2-7; 7 nucleotides match TRBD1. V was clipped by 4 bases and J by 3 bases; unmatched bases: 7. The length of the CDR3 is 14 residues. The germline gives CDR1 SGHRS, CDR2 YFSETQ. The chain's CDR3 is CASSPRDSRYEQYF. The CDR3 region has the DNA TGCGCCAGCAGCCCCCGGGACAGCCGCTACGAGCAGTACTTC. The complete variable domain, with remaining parts taken from reference TRBV5-1 and TRBJ2-7, reads KAGVTQTPRYLIKTRGQQVTLSCSPISGHRSVSWYQQTPGQGLQFLFEYFSETQRNKGNFPGRFSGRQFSNSRSEMNVSTLELGDSALYLCASSPRDSRYEQYFGPGTRLTVT.

This clonotype occurred a few times. The chain has TRBV3-1 and TRBJ1-1; D uncertain. The germline V and J ends were trimmed by 1 base and 5 bases, with 11 bases remaining between them. The CDR3 length is 14 residues. Germline V gives CDR1 LGHDT, CDR2 YNNKEL (reference sequence). The CDR3 nucleotides are TGTGCCAGCAGCCAAGCCCAGGTCGGGACTGAAGCTTTCTTT. As protein: CASSQAQVGTEAFF.

In this sample, this clonotype turned up many times. The chain recombines TRBV7-3 with TRBJ2-1; TRBD1 agrees at 10 bases. The germline gives CDR1 SGHTA, CDR2 FQGTGA. This CDR3 comprises 15 residues. The V segment lost 4 bases and the J segment 1 base; nucleotides outside the gene matches: 1. The CDR3: CASSWTGGSYNEQFF. The DNA for the CDR3 is TGTGCCAGCAGCTGGACAGGGGGTTCCTACAATGAGCAGTTCTTC.

This clonotype was recorded at least ten times. The chain has TRBV19 and TRBJ2-5; 11 nucleotides agree with TRBD1. The CDR3 is 16 residues long. Germline trimming cut 5 bases from V and 5 bases from J; bases unmatched to any gene: 10. In germline, CDR1 is LNHDA, CDR2 SQIVND (reference sequence). The DNA for the CDR3 is TGTGCCAGTAGTGCCCCCCGGGACAGGGGGTCCGAGACCCAGTACTTC. This codes for CASSAPRDRGSETQYF.

The sample holds many counts of this clonotype. V gene TRBV7-2 combines with J gene TRBJ1-4, with D maybe TRBD1 (6 bases). Trimming pared 0 bases from V and 8 bases from J, leaving 10 bases between. Germline V gene data show CDR1 as SGHTA and CDR2 as FQGNSA. This CDR3 spans 14 amino acids. DNA of the CDR3: TGTGCCAGCAGCTTAGCAGGGGGGGCGGAAAAACTGTTTTTT. Amino acids: CASSLAGGAEKLFF.

This clonotype was detected a few times. J is TRBJ2-5 and V is TRBV7-2; 8 nucleotides agree with TRBD2. The CDR3 sequence is 13 residues long. Germline CDR1 SGHTA, CDR2 FQGNSA. V shed 6 bases, J shed 5 bases, and the junction held 5 bases outside the gene matches. The CDR3 DNA reads TGTGCCAGCAGGAGACTAGCGCGGGAGACCCAGTACTTC. The encoded protein is CASRRLARETQYF.

Only a few counts were recorded for this clonotype. This chain connects TRBV20-1 to TRBJ1-5; D is uncertain. In germline, CDR1 is DFQATT, CDR2 SNEGSKA (reference sequence). This CDR3 is 15 amino acids long. V lost 0 bases and J lost 5, with 14 bases in between. The chain's CDR3 is CSARDTGPTDQPQHF. In DNA, the CDR3 is TGCAGTGCTAGAGATACCGGACCCACCGATCAGCCCCAGCATTTT.

This clonotype occurred a few times. V is TRBV6-5 and J is TRBJ2-5, with D maybe TRBD2 (5 bases). V lost 5 bases and J lost 3, with 19 bases in between. Germline V lookup: CDR1 MNHEY, CDR2 SVGAGI. The CDR3 sequence is 16 residues long. The CDR3 coding sequence is TGTGCCAGCAGTCCAATTAAGGCGGCGAGGGAAGAGACCCAGTACTTC. Its protein product is CASSPIKAAREETQYF.

This clonotype was recorded at least ten times. DNA of the CDR3: TGTGCCAGCAGCCCCCCGACTAGCGGTCGAGAGACCCAGTACTTC. Translation: CASSPPTSGRETQYF. The genes are TRBV7-2 and TRBJ2-5; 9 nucleotides align to TRBD2. Germline trimming cut 5 bases from V and 4 bases from J; bases unmatched to any gene: 8. The germline V gene has CDR1 SGHTA and CDR2 FQGNSA. CDR3 length: 15 amino acids.

This clonotype was found many times. The V gene is TRBV24-1, the J gene TRBJ2-7; D is ambiguous. Trimming removed 5 bases from V and 5 bases from J, with 12 bases in between. Germline CDR1 and CDR2: KGHDR and SFDVKD. The length of the CDR3 is 13 residues. The CDR3 loop reads CATSAPGGNEQYF. For the CDR3, the DNA is TGTGCCACCAGTGCTCCGGGTGGGAACGAGCAGTACTTC.

V gene TRBV20-1 combines with J gene TRBJ2-7, with a possible D match to TRBD2 (7 bases). Trimming took off 1 base at V and 0 bases at J, with 16 bases between the two ends. The germline V gene encodes CDR1 DFQATT and CDR2 SNEGSKA (reference sequence). This CDR3 region has 16 residues. CDR3 bases: TGCAGTGCTAGAGGGGGAGGGGGTACTAGCTCCTACGAGCAGTACTTC. Its protein is CSARGGGGTSSYEQYF.